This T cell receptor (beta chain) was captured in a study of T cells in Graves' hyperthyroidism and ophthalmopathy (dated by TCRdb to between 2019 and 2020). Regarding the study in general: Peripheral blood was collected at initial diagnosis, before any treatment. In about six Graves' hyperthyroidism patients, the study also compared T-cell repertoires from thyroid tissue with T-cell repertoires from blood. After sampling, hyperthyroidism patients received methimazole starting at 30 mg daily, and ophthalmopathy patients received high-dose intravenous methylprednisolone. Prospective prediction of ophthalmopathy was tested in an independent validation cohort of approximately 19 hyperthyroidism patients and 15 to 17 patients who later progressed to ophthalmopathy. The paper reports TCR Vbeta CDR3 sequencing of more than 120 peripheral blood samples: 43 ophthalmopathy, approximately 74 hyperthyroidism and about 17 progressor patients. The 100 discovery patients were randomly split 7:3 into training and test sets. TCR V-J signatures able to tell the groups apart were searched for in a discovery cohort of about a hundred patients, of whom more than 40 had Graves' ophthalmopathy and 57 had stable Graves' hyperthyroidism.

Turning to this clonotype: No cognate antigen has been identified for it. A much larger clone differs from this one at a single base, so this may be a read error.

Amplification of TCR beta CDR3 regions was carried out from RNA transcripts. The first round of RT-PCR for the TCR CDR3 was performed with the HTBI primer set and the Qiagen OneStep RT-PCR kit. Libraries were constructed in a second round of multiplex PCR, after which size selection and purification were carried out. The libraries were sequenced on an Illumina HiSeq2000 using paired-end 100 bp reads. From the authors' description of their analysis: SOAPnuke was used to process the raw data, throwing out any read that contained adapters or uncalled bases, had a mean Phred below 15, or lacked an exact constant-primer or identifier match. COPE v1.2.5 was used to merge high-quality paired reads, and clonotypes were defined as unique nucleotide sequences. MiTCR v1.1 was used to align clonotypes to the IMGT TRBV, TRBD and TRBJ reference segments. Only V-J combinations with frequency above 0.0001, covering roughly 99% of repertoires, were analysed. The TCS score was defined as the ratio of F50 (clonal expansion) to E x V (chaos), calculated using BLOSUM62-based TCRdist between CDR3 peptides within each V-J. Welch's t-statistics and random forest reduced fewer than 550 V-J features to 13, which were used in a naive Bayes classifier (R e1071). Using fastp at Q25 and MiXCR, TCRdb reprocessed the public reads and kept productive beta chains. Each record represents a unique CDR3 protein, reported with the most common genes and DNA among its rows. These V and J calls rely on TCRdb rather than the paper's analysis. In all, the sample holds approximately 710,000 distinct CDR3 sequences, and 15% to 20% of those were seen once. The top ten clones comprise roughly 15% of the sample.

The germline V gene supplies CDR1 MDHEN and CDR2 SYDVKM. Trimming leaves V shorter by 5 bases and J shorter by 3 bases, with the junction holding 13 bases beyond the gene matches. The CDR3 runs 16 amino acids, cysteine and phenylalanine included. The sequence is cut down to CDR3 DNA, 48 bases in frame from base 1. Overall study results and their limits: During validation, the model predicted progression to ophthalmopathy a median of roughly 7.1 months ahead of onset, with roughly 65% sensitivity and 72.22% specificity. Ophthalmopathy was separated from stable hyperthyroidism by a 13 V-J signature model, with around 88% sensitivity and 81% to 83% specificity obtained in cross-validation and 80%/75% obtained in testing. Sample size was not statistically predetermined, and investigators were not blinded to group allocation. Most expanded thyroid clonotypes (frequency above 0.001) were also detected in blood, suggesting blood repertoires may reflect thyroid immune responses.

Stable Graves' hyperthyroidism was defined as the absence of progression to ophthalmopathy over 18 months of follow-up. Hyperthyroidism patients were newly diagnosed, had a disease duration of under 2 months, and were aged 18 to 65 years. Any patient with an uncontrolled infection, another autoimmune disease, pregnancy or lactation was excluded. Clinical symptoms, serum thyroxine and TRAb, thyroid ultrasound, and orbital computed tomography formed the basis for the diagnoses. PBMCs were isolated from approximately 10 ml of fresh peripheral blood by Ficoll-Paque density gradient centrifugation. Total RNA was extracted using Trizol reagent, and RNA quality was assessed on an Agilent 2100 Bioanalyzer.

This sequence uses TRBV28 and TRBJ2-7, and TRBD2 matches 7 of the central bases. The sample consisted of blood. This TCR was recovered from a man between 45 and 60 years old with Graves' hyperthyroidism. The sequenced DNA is TGTGCCAGCAGTGGGGCTCTTGGGACTATCGGCTACGAGCAGTACTTC. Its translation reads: CASSGALGTIGYEQYF.